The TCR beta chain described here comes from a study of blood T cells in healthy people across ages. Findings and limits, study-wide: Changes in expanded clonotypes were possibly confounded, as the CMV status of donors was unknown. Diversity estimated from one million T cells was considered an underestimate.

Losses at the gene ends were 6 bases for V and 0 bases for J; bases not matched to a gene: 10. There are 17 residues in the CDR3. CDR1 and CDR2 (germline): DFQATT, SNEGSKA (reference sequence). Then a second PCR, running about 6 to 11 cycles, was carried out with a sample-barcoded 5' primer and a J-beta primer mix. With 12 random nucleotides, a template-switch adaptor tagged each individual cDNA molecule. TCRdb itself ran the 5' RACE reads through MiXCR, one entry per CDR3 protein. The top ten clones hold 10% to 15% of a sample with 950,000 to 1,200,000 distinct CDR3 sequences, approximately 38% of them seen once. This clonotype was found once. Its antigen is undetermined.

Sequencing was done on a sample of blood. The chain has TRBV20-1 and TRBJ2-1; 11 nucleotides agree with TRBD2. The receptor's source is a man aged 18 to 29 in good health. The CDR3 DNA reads TGCAGTGCCGAAGCTAGCGGGGGGCCCGTCTCCTACAATGAGCAGTTCTTC. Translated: CSAEASGGPVSYNEQFF.